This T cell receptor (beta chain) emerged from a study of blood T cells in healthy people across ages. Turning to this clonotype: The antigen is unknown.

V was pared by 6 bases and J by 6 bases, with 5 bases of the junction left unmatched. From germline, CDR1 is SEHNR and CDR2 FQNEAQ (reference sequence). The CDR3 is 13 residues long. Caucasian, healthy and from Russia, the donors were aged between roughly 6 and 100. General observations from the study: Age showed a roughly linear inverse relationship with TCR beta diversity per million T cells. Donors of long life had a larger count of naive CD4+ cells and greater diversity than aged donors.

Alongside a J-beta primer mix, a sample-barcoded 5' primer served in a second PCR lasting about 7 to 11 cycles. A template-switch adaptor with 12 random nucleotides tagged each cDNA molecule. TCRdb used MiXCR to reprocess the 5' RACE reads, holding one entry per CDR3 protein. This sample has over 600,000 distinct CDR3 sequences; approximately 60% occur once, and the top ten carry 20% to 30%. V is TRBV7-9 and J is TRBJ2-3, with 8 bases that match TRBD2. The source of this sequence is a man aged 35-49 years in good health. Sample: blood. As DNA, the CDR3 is TGTGCCAGCAGACCCGGGGGGGTGGATACGCAGTATTTT. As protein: CASRPGGVDTQYF.